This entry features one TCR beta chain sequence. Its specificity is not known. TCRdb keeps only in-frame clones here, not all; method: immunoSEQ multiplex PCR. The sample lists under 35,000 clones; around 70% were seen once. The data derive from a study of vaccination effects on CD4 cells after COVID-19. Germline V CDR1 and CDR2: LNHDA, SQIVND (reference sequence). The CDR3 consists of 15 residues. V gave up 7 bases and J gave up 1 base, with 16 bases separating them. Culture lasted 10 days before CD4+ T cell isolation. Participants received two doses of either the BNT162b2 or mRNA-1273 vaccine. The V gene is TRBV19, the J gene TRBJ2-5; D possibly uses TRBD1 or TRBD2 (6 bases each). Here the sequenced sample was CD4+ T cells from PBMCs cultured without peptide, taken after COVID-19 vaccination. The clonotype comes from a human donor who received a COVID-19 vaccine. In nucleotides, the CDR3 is TGTGCCAGTAAGCCTGGCGGGACACCCCAAGAGACCCAGTACTTC. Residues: CASKPGGTPQETQYF.